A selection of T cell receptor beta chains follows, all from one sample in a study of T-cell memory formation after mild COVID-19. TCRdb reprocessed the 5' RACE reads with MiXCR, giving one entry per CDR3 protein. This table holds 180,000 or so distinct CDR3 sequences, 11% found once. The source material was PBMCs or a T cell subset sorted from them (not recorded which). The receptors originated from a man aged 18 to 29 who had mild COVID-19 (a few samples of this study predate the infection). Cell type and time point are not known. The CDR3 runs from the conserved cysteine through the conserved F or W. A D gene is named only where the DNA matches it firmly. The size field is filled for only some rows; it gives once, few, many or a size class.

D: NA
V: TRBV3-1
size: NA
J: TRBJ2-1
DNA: TGTGCCAGCAGACTACGGGACGCAAGCGGTTCTGAGCAGTTCTTC
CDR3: CASRLRDASGSEQFF

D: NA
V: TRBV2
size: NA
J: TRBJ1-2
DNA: TGTGCCAGCAGTGTCACTAACTATGGCTACACCTTC
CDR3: CASSVTNYGYTF

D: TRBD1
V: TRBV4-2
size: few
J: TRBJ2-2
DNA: TGTGCCAGCAGCCTCGGACAGGGGGCTATGGAGACCGGGGAGCTGTTTTTT
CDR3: CASSLGQGAMETGELFF

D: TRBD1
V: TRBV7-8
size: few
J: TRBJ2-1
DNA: TGTGCCAGCAGCAGGGACAGGGGGCAGTACAATGAGCAGTTCTTC
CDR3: CASSRDRGQYNEQFF

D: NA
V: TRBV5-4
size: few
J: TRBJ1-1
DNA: TGTGCCAGCAGCCCGGACAGTATGAACACTGAAGCTTTCTTT
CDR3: CASSPDSMNTEAFF

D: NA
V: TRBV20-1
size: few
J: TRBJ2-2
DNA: TGCAGTGCTAGTCCCCTCCAGAGGGGAGCCACCGGGGAGCTGTTTTTT
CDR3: CSASPLQRGATGELFF

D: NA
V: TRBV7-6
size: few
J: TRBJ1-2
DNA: TGTGCCAGCAGCTTAGTCCCTGACAGCAACTATGGCTACACCTTC
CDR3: CASSLVPDSNYGYTF

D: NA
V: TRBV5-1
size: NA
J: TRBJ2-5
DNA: TGCGCCAGCAGCTCGGCGGACCCTCCGGCGGCCCAGTACTTC
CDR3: CASSSADPPAAQYF

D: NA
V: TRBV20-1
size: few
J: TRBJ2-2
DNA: TGCAGTGCTAGAGATCATGAGAGGGGCTCCGGGGAGCTGTTTTTT
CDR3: CSARDHERGSGELFF

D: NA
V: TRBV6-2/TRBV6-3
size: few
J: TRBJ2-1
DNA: TGTGCCAGGGGGAAGGCGAGGTTCTTC
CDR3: CARGKARFF

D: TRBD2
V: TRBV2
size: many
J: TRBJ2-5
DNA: TGTGCCAGCAGTGGGGCTAGCGGGGGGCAAGAGACCCAGTACTTC
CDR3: CASSGASGGQETQYF

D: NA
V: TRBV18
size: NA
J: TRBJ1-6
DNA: TGTGCCAGCCGCACAGAGAGTAATTCACCCCTCCACTTT
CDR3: CASRTESNSPLHF

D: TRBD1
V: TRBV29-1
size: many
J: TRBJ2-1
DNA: TGCAGCGTCGCCCGACAGGGTCAACACAATGAGCAGTTCTTC
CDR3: CSVARQGQHNEQFF

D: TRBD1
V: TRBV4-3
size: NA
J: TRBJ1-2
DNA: TGCGCCAGCAGACGGACAGGATTGGATGGCTACACCTTC
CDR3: CASRRTGLDGYTF

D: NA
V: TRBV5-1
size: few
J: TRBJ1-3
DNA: TGCGCCAGCAGCTTGGTGGGACTGGGAGTCTCTGGAAACACCATATATTTT
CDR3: CASSLVGLGVSGNTIYF

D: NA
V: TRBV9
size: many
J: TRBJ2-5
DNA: TGTGCCAGCAGCCCAACCGCAGGGGTTCAAGGAGAGACCCAGTACTTC
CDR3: CASSPTAGVQGETQYF

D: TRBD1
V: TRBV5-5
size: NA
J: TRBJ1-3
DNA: TGTGCCAGCAGCACGGGACAGGGGAACACCATATATTTT
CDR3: CASSTGQGNTIYF

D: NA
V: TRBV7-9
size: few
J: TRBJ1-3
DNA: TGTGCCAGCAGCCGGGACGGGAACTCTGGAAACACCATATATTTT
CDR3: CASSRDGNSGNTIYF

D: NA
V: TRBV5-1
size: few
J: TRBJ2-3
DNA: TGCGCCAGCAGCTTGGTTTCGGGGCCAAGCACAGATACGCAGTATTTT
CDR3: CASSLVSGPSTDTQYF

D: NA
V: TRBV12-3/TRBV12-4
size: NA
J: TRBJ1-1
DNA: TGTGCCAGCAGGGCCCCGCCAGCTGAAGCTTTCTTT
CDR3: CASRAPPAEAFF

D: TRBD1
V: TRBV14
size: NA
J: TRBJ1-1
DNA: TGTGCCAGCAGCATCGGGACAGGCCCAGGGTGGGAAGCTTTCTTT
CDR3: CASSIGTGPGWEAFF

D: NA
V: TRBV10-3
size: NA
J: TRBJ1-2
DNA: TGTGCCATCGGGAGCAGGGACGCAACTAACTATGGCTACACCTTC
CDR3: CAIGSRDATNYGYTF

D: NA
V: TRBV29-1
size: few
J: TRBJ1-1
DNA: TGCAGCGTTGAAAACCCGCCAACCGGGACGCAAGCTTTCTTT
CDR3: CSVENPPTGTQAFF

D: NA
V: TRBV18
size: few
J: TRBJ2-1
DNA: TGTGCCAGCTCGGATGGGGTGAACAATGAGCAGTTCTTC
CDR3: CASSDGVNNEQFF

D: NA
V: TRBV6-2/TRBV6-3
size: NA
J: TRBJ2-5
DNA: TGTGCCAGCAGTTACTCCAAATGGCGGGAGACCCAGTACTTC
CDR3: CASSYSKWRETQYF

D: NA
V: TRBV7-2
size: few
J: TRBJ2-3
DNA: TGTGCCGATAGGAGTAGCACAGATACGCAGTATTTT
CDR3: CADRSSTDTQYF

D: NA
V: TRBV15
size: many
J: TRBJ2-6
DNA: TGTGCCACCAGCAGAGATCTAGGGGACTCTGGGGCCAACGTCCTGACTTTC
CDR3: CATSRDLGDSGANVLTF

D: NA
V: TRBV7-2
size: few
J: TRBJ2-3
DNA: TGTGCCAGCAGCCAAGGCCCTTGGCAAGGCACAGATACGCAGTATTTT
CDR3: CASSQGPWQGTDTQYF

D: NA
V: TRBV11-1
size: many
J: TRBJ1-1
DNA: TGTGCCAGCCGGGCGTTGAACACTGAAGCTTTCTTT
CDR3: CASRALNTEAFF

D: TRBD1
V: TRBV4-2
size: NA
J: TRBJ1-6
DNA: TGTGCCAGCAGCCACAAACAGGGGCCTGAGTCACCCCTCCACTTT
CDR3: CASSHKQGPESPLHF

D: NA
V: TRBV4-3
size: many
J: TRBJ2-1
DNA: TGCGCCAGCAGCAACGACAGGCAGTCTATCTATGAGCAGTTCTTC
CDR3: CASSNDRQSIYEQFF

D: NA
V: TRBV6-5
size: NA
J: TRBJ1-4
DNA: TGTGCCAGCGGACCGGATCTGATTAATGAAAAACTGTTTTTT
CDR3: CASGPDLINEKLFF

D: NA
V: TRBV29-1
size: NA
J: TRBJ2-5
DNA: TGCAGCGTTGACGTAGGGCGAGAGACCCAGTACTTC
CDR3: CSVDVGRETQYF

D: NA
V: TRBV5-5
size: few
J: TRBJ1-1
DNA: TGTGCCAGCAGAGGGTCAGAGAACACTGAAGCTTTCTTT
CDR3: CASRGSENTEAFF

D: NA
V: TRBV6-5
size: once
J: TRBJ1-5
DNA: TGTGCCAGCAGACGGGGGTCGGTGGGCAATCAGCCCCAGCATTTT
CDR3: CASRRGSVGNQPQHF

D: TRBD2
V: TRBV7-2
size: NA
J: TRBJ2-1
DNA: TGTGCCAGCAGCGAGGGACTAGCGGGAGAAGGGCAGTTCTTC
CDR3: CASSEGLAGEGQFF

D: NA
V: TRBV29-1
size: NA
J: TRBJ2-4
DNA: TGCAGCGTTGTTGCGAACGACAAAAACATTCAGTACTTC
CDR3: CSVVANDKNIQYF

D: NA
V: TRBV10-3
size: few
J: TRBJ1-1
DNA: TGTGCCATCAGTGACCCGACAGTTCCTAACACTGAAGCTTTCTTT
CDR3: CAISDPTVPNTEAFF

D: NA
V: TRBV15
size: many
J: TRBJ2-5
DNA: TGTGCCACCAGCGTGGACAGTACGGAGACCCAGTACTTC
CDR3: CATSVDSTETQYF

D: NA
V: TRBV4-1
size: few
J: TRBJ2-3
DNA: TGCGCCAGCAGCCAAGGAAAGGCAGATACGCAGTATTTT
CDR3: CASSQGKADTQYF

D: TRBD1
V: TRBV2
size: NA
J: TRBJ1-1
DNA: TGTGCCAGCGGGACAGGAATGAACACTGAAGCTTTCTTT
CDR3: CASGTGMNTEAFF

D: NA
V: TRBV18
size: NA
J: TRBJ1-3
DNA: TGTGCCAGCTCACGGGACGCATCGACAGTTCAAGGAAACACCATATATTTT
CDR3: CASSRDASTVQGNTIYF

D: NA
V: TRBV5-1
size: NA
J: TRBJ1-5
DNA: TGCGCCAGCAGCTCGGACGGAAATAGCAATCAGCCCCAGCATTTT
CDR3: CASSSDGNSNQPQHF

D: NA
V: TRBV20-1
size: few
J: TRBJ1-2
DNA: TGCAGTGCTAGAGACCCCCGACGGAACTATGGCTACACCTTC
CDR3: CSARDPRRNYGYTF

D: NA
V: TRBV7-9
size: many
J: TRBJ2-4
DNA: TGTGCCAGCAGCTTTCAGGGGTCTCCAAACATTCAGTACTTC
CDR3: CASSFQGSPNIQYF

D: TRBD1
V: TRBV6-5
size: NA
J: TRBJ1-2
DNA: TGTGCCAGCAGTCGAGGGGGCTACTATGGCTACACCTTC
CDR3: CASSRGGYYGYTF

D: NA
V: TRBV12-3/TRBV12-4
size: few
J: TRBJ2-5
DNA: TGTGCCAGCAGTTCCCGATGGGGCGGGGGCCCAGGAGGGGGGGACCAGTACTTC
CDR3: CASSSRWGGGPGGGDQYF

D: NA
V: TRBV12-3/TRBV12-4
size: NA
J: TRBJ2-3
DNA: TGTGCCAGCAGCTCCTCGAGGGAGCTCACAGATACGCAGTATTTT
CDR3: CASSSSRELTDTQYF

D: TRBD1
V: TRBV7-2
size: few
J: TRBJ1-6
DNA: TGTGCCAGCAGCTCGGGACAGGGTCTTCGGAATTCACCCCTCCACTTT
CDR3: CASSSGQGLRNSPLHF

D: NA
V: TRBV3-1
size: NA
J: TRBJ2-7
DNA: TGTGCCAGCAGCCAAGGCAGGGTCTACAATGAGCAGTACTTC
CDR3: CASSQGRVYNEQYF